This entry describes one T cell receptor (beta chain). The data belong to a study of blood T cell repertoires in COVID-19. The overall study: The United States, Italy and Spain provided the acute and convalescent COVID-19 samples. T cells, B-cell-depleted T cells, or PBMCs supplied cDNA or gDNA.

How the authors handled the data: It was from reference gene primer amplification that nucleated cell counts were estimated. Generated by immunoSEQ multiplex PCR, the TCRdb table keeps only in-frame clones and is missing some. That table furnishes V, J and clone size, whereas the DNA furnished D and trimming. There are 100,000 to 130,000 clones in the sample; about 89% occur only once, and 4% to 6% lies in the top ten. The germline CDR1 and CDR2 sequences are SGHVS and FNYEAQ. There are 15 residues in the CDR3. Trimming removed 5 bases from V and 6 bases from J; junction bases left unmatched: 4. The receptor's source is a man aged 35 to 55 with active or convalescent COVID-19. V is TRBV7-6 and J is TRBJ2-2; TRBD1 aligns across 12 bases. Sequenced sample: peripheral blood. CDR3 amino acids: CASSAGTGGPGELFF. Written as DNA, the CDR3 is TGTGCCAGCAGCGCCGGGACAGGGGGCCCCGGGGAGCTGTTTTTT.